The TCR beta chain described here comes from a study of blood T cell repertoires in COVID-19 (dated by TCRdb to 2020 to 2022). A note on the overall study: Samples from collaborators originated in the United States, Italy and Spain and spanned both the acute and convalescent phases of COVID-19. The material from the prospective study consisted of cDNA or gDNA derived from T cells, B-cell-depleted T cells, or PBMCs. Subjects who had been exposed to COVID-19, were actively infected with it, or had recovered from it provided the deeply sampled blood TCRbeta repertoires that made up the dataset. The repertoires were released in a freely available public database intended as a resource for research on the immune response to SARS-CoV-2. Samples were obtained from the ongoing ImmuneRACE study (first 160 participants) and from over a thousand subjects provided by 6 global collaborators. A de-identified subject ID, COVID-19 status, age in years and sex were almost always included in the sample metadata. Where HLA class I and class II types were available, the types were taken from metadata supplied by the sample provider, not from assay-based typing.

Results and caveats for the whole study, not just this receptor: The amount of clinical and demographic metadata varied by source and participant and was provided uncurated.

The immunoSEQ Assay, a bias-controlled multiplex PCR, was used to amplify TCRbeta CDR3 regions from genomic DNA. The authors processed their data as follows. Nucleated cell counts per sample were estimated from amplification of reference gene primers within the assay. Sequence reads were collapsed and filtered to measure the absolute abundance of every unique TCRbeta CDR3 rearrangement. Productive Simpson clonality was computed per sample as the square root of Simpson's diversity index over productive rearrangements. TCRdb re-hosts the immuneACCESS table, in-frame sequences only. Its copies lack some clones; in the studies checked, an unresolved V gene accounts for under half of them, and the cause for the rest is not known. The V and J calls and clone size come from that table; D and trimming were worked out from the DNA. Here the sample has about 190,000 clones; 80% occur a single time. The ten largest clones represent 6.9% of the sample.

Whole blood was collected in K2EDTA tubes by collaborating institutions according to the institutions' own protocols. For TCRbeta analysis, collaborators shipped samples as frozen whole blood, isolated PBMCs, or DNA extracted from either of those sample types. As for this clone: No cognate antigen has been identified for it. There are no base qualities to consult, and no much larger clone falls within one base.

Taken from the germline V gene, the CDR1 and CDR2 loops are SGHAT and FQNNGV. At the junction V is shortened by 4 bases and J by 4 bases; bases outside the gene matches: 8. From cysteine to phenylalanine, the CDR3 is 17 amino acids long. The kept DNA is CDR3 alone, 51 bases in frame from the first base. The chain uses TRBV11-2 and TRBJ2-7, with 15 junctional bases fitting TRBD2. What was sequenced was peripheral blood. The TCR comes from a man aged 55 to 69 with acute or convalescent COVID-19. The DNA is TGTGCCAGCAGCTCACATAAGGGACTAGCGGGGGGATACGAGCAGTACTTC. It encodes CASSSHKGLAGGYEQYF.